This TCR beta chain was obtained from a study of shared clonotypes between healthy human individuals. Only in-frame clones appear in the TCRdb table, and some are missing; sequencing was by immunoSEQ multiplex PCR. Among fewer than 800,000 clones listed, about 91% were seen once. Terminally differentiated effector memory CD45RA+ cells were excluded by CCR7 positive selection of CD45RO-negative cells. V lost 5 bases to trimming and J lost 3 bases, with 19 bases between them. The germline gives CDR1 SEHNR, CDR2 FQNEAQ (reference sequence). The CDR3 runs to 17 residues. Material for sequencing was naive CD8+ T cells sorted from blood. The receptor's source is a man aged 25-45 years in good health. This rearrangement joins TRBV7-9 to TRBJ2-2; possibly TRBD1 for D (6 bases). CDR3 region: CASSKTGPAPDTGELFF. In DNA, the CDR3 is TGTGCCAGCAGCAAAACAGGGCCAGCCCCCGACACCGGGGAGCTGTTTTTT.